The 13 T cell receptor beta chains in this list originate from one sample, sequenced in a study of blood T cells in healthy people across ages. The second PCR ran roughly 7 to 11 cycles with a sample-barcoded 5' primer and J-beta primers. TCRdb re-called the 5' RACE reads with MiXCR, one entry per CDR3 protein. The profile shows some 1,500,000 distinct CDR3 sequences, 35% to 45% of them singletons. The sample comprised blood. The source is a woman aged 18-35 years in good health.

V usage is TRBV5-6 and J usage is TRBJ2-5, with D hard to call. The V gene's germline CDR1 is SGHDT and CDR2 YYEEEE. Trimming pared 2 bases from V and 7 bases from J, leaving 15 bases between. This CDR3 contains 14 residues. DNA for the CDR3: TGTGCCAGCAGCTTCAGTGCTCCAAGAGGGACCCAGTACTTC. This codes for CASSFSAPRGTQYF.

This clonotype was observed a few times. CDR3 nucleotide sequence: TGTGCCAGCAGCCAAGGCCCGACGGGAAGATCGTATGGCTACACCTTC. Translation gives CASSQGPTGRSYGYTF. The rearrangement uses TRBV3-1 and TRBJ1-2; D remains ambiguous. V was trimmed by 1 base and J by 5 bases, leaving 17 bases between them. Germline CDR1 reads LGHDT; CDR2 reads YNNKEL (reference sequence). This CDR3 region has 16 residues.

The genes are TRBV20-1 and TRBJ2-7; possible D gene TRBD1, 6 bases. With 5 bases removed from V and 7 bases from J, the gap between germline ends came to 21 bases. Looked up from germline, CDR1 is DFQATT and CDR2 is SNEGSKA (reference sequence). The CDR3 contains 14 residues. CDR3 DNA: TGCAGTGCTGGCCGGGACACATTGAGGAATGAGCAGTACTTC. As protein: CSAGRDTLRNEQYF.

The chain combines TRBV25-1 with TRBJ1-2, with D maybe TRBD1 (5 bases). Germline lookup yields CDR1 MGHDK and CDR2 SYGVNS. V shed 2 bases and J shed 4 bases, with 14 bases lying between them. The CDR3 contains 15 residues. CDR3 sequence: CASSETPPGIYGYTF. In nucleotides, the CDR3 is TGTGCCAGCAGTGAAACCCCCCCAGGGATCTATGGCTACACCTTC.

CDR3: CASRGTGERPLHF. CDR3 sequence (DNA): TGTGCCAGCAGGGGGACAGGAGAAAGGCCCCTCCACTTT. V and J are TRBV27 and TRBJ1-6, with 8 nucleotides matching TRBD1. The CDR3 sequence is 13 residues long. The germline CDR1 and CDR2 sequences are MNHEY and SMNVEV (reference sequence). Unmatched junction bases numbered 8, after V lost 6 bases and J lost 13 bases.

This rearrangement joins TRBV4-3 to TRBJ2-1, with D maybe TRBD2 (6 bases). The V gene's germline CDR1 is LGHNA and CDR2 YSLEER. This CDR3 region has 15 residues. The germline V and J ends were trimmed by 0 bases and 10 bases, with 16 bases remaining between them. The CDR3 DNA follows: TGCGCCAGCAGCCAAGACCGGAGGGAAATGGGGGAGCAGTTCTTC. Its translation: CASSQDRREMGEQFF.

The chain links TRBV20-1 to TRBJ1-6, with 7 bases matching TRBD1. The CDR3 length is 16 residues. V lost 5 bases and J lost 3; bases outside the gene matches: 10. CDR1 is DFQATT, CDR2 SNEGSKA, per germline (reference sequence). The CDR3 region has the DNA TGCAGTGCTCCGCAAGGACAGGCGAACTATAATTCACCCCTCCACTTT. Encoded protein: CSAPQGQANYNSPLHF.

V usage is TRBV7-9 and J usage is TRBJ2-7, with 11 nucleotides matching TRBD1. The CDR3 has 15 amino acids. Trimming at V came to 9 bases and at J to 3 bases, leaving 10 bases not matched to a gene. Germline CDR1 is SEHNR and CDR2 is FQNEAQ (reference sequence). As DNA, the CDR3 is TGTGCCAGAATCGAAGATGGGACAGGGGGCTACGAGCAGTACTTC. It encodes CARIEDGTGGYEQYF. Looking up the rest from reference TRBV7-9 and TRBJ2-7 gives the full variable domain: DTGVSQNPRHKITKRGQNVTFRCDPISEHNRLYWYRQTLGQGPEFLTYFQNEAQLEKSRLLSDRFSAERPKGSFSTLEIQRTEQGDSAMYLCARIEDGTGGYEQYFGPGTRLTVT.

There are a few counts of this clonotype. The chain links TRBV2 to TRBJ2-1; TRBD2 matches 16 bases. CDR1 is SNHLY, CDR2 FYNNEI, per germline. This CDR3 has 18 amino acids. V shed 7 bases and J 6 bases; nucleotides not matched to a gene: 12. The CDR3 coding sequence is TGTGCCAGCATCCGAATGGGGACTAGCGGGGGGGGAGTCAATGAGCAGTTCTTC. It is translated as CASIRMGTSGGGVNEQFF.

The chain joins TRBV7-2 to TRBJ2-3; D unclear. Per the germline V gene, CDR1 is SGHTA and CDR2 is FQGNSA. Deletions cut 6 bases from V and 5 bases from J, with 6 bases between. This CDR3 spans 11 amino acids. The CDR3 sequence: CASRDVDTQYF. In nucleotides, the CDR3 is TGTGCCAGCAGGGATGTAGATACGCAGTATTTT.

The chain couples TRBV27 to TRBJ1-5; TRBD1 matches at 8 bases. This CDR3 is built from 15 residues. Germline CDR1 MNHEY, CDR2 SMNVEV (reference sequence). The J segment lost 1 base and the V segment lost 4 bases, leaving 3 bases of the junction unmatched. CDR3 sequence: CASSSWTGSNQPQHF. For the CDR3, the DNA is TGTGCCAGCAGTTCCTGGACAGGGAGCAATCAGCCCCAGCATTTT.

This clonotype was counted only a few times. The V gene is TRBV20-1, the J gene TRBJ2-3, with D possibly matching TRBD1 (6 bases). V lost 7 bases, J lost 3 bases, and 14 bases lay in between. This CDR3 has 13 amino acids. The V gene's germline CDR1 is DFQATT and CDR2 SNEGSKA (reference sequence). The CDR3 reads CSGAVQGTDTQYF. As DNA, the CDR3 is TGCAGTGGCGCCGTACAGGGTACAGATACGCAGTATTTT.

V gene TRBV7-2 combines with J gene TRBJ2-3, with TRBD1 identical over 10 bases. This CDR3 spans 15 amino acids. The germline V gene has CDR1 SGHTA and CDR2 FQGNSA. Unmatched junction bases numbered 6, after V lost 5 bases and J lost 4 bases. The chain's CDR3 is CASSHGTGVSDTQYF. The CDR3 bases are TGTGCCAGCAGCCACGGGACAGGGGTATCAGATACGCAGTATTTT.